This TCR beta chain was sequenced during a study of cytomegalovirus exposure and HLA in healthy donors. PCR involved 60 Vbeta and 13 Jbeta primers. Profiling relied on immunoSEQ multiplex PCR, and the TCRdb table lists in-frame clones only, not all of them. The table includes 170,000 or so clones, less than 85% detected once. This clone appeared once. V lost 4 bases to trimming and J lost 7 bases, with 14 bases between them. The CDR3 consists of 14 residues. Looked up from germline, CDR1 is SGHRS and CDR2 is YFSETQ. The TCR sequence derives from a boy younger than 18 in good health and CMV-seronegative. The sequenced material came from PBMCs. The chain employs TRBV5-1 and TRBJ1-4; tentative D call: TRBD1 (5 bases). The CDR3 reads CASSVDGTSEKLFF. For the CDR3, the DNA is TGCGCCAGCAGCGTGGACGGGACTTCTGAAAAACTGTTTTTT.